This TCR beta chain is from a study of cytomegalovirus exposure and HLA in healthy donors. Per the germline V gene, CDR1 is PRHDT and CDR2 is FYEKMQ (reference sequence). There are 15 residues in the CDR3. The PCR ran on 60 Vbeta and 13 Jbeta primers. Assay: immunoSEQ multiplex PCR; the TCRdb copy retains only in-frame clones and omits some. The sample lists 130,000 to 150,000 clones; 76% were seen once. Sequencing input: PBMCs. The TCR was taken from a man in his late teens or twenties in good health and CMV-seronegative. The chain has TRBV13 and TRBJ2-5; 12 nucleotides align to TRBD2. The closer fit of TRBJ2-7 to the DNA end suggests the J call may be wrong. In DNA, the CDR3 is TGTGCCAGCAGCCTGAGACTAGCGGGAGCTCACGAGCAGTACTTC. Translated: CASSLRLAGAHEQYF.